This entry concerns a single T cell receptor beta chain. Its antigen is unknown. CDR1 and CDR2 (germline): MGHRA, YSYEKL. The V and J ends lost 5 bases and 0 bases respectively, with 13 bases between them. This CDR3 has 15 residues. This entry belongs to a study of response to subunit inactivated influenza vaccine. Notes on the study in general: Authors proposed each seasonal influenza vaccination draws in few new T cells.

TCRdb re-called the RT-PCR reads through MiXCR, storing one row per CDR3 protein. Of fewer than 600,000 distinct CDR3 sequences detected, approximately 7.7% appear once; the ten largest clones hold about an eighth. The sequencing used PBMCs from blood, collected around 25 months after vaccination. The sequence was collected from a man aged 45-69 years who received an inactivated influenza vaccine. V is TRBV4-1 and J is TRBJ1-1; D is undetermined. The CDR3 region has the DNA TGCGCCAGCAGCGACAACCCAACAGTGAACACTGAAGCTTTCTTT. Protein product: CASSDNPTVNTEAFF.